The 14 T cell receptor beta chains below were found in one sample sequenced in a study of CXCR3-negative and CXCR3-positive naive CD8 T cells. Via 5' RACE with UMI labels, TRB cDNA libraries were prepared. Reanalyzing the 5' RACE reads, TCRdb keeps one entry per CDR3 protein, without DNA. The sample is made up of about 80,000 distinct CDR3 sequences, and the top ten hold roughly 1.5% of it. Specimen: naive CXCR3- CD8+ T cells from blood. Subset of the sample: CD45RO-CCR7+CD27+CD95- naive CD8+ T cells lacking CXCR3 (TNR3-). These receptors all come from a human donor in good health. Some clones in this sample may be carry-over from other donors' samples.

The chain is built from TRBV21-1 and TRBJ2-7; as DNA is missing, the TRBD2 call by TCRdb cannot be tested. TRBV21-1 is a known pseudogene. The CDR3 has 14 amino acids. Here the CDR3 reads CASSVGLASYEQYF.

The gene calls are TRBV29-1 and TRBJ2-7. The germline gives CDR1 SQVTM, CDR2 ANQGSEA. This CDR3 comprises 16 residues. The CDR3 loop reads CSVERFQAGGFYEQYF.

The J gene is TRBJ2-5, the V gene TRBV7-9; no DNA is available, so the TRBD2 call from TCRdb remains unchecked. There are 17 residues in the CDR3. Germline V gives CDR1 SEHNR, CDR2 FQNEAQ (reference sequence). CDR3 region: CASRRRAAGEEEETQYF. Full variable domain (outside the CDR3, taken from reference TRBV7-9 and TRBJ2-5): DTGVSQNPRHKITKRGQNVTFRCDPISEHNRLYWYRQTLGQGPEFLTYFQNEAQLEKSRLLSDRFSAERPKGSFSTLEIQRTEQGDSAMYLCASRRRAAGEEEETQYFGPGTRLLVL.

The genes are TRBV20-1 and TRBJ2-7; TCRdb proposes TRBD1, but this gene call is untestable without DNA. CDR1 and CDR2 (germline): DFQATT, SNEGSKA (reference sequence). The CDR3 is made up of 15 amino acids. CDR3 in amino acids: CSAHTGDRPTYEQYF.

This chain connects TRBV19 to TRBJ1-5. Per germline, CDR1 LNHDA and CDR2 SQIVND (reference sequence). The CDR3 consists of 14 residues. The chain's CDR3 is CASSATGPYQPQHF.

V gene TRBV7-9 combines with J gene TRBJ1-1. Germline-derived CDR1 and CDR2 are SEHNR and FQNEAQ (reference sequence). The CDR3 extends over 17 amino acids. CDR3 amino acids: CASSPSFTQSMNTEAFF.

This rearrangement joins TRBV7-9 to TRBJ2-2; the TCRdb call, TRBD2, lacks DNA for checking. This CDR3 is built from 15 residues. The germline V gene has CDR1 SEHNR and CDR2 FQNEAQ (reference sequence). The CDR3 loop is CASSSGLARTGELFF.

This chain uses TRBV5-1 with TRBJ2-7; there is no DNA to check the TCRdb D call of TRBD1. CDR3 length: 12 amino acids. Germline V gene data show CDR1 as SGHRS and CDR2 as YFSETQ. CDR3 protein: CASSQTGAEQYF.

The chain links TRBV7-9 to TRBJ1-1; TCRdb returns TRBD1, unconfirmable since there is no DNA. This CDR3 has 13 amino acids. The V gene's germline CDR1 is SEHNR and CDR2 FQNEAQ (reference sequence). The CDR3 sequence: CASTKPGAAEAFF.

This rearrangement joins TRBV28 to TRBJ1-1. Germline CDR1 reads MDHEN; CDR2 reads SYDVKM. The CDR3 length is 13 residues. This chain's CDR3 is CAGRQSEGTEAFF.

The V call is TRBV7-9, the J call TRBJ2-1; TCRdb's D call, TRBD2, is unchecked because there is no DNA. The CDR3 spans 13 residues. CDR1 and CDR2 from the germline V gene are SEHNR and FQNEAQ (reference sequence). The chain's CDR3 is CASSPSRENEQFF.

The chain couples TRBV9 to TRBJ2-3; no DNA is available, so the TRBD2 call from TCRdb remains unchecked. The CDR3 loop spans 18 amino acids. The germline V gene has CDR1 SGDLS and CDR2 YYNGEE. The CDR3 spells CASSVGGLAGPSTDTQYF.

This chain links TRBV29-1 with TRBJ2-1; the D call of TRBD1 rests on TCRdb alone, since no DNA is present to check it. From germline, CDR1 is SQVTM and CDR2 ANQGSEA. This CDR3 has 16 residues. The CDR3: CSVEDLRGGSCNEQFF.

The chain joins TRBV7-9 to TRBJ2-7; TCRdb lists TRBD2, though no DNA is available to test this call. This CDR3 has 15 residues. In germline, CDR1 is SEHNR, CDR2 FQNEAQ (reference sequence). CDR3 residues: CASSLEASFGYEQYF.